This is a list of T cell receptor beta chains from one sample in a study of T cell changes during pregnancy in multiple sclerosis. The repertoire was sequenced with immunoSEQ multiplex PCR; TCRdb's copy has only in-frame clones and lacks some. The repertoire consists of under 45,000 clones, with 91% occurring once and the leading ten covering 0.45% to 0.5%. The sequencing here drew on CD4+ T cells from peripheral blood mononuclear cells, taken in the second trimester of pregnancy. These receptors were collected from a female donor in good health, enrolled as a control in a pregnancy study. CDR3s include the opening cysteine and the closing phenylalanine or tryptophan. The order of the fields is J gene, clone size, V gene, D gene, CDR3 protein, CDR3 DNA. D genes are given only for firm matches. A clone size is listed for some rows: how often the clone was seen (once, few, many), or a class if it is expanded.

J: TRBJ2-7
size: once
V: TRBV2
D: NA
CDR3: CASSDIAGDYEQYF
DNA: TGTGCCAGCAGTGATATAGCAGGGGACTACGAGCAGTACTTC

J: TRBJ2-5
size: NA
V: TRBV28
D: TRBD2
CDR3: CASSTTRLAETQYF
DNA: TGTGCCAGCAGCACCACCCGACTAGCCGAGACCCAGTACTTC

J: TRBJ2-2
size: once
V: TRBV5-1
D: TRBD2
CDR3: CASSPGTSGTGELFF
DNA: TGCGCCAGCAGCCCCGGGACTAGCGGGACCGGGGAGCTGTTTTTT

J: TRBJ1-4
size: NA
V: TRBV7-9
D: NA
CDR3: CASSLIQGNEKLFF
DNA: TGTGCCAGCAGCTTAATCCAGGGTAATGAAAAACTGTTTTTT

J: TRBJ1-5
size: NA
V: TRBV28
D: TRBD1
CDR3: CASSFNSGTGGRQPQHF
DNA: TGTGCCAGCAGTTTTAATTCGGGGACAGGGGGCAGGCAGCCCCAGCATTTT

J: TRBJ1-1
size: few
V: TRBV30
D: NA
CDR3: CAWNPTSRMSEAFF
DNA: TGTGCCTGGAACCCAACCTCCAGAATGTCTGAAGCTTTCTTT

J: TRBJ2-3
size: NA
V: TRBV6-5
D: NA
CDR3: CASSRTDSTDTQYF
DNA: TGTGCCAGCAGCAGGACAGATAGCACAGATACGCAGTATTTT

J: TRBJ2-7
size: NA
V: TRBV28
D: TRBD2
CDR3: CASSRTSGVSYEQYF
DNA: TGTGCCAGCAGCCGAACTAGCGGCGTCTCCTACGAGCAGTACTTC

J: TRBJ1-4
size: NA
V: TRBV6-5
D: TRBD1
CDR3: CASSHTGQLNEKLFF
DNA: TGTGCCAGCAGTCACACGGGACAGCTTAATGAAAAACTGTTTTTT

J: TRBJ1-5
size: NA
V: TRBV6-5
D: NA
CDR3: CASSPGPGENQPQHF
DNA: TGTGCCAGCAGTCCCGGTCCAGGGGAGAATCAGCCCCAGCATTTT

J: TRBJ2-2
size: NA
V: TRBV10-1
D: TRBD2
CDR3: CAGGTSRTGELFF
DNA: TGCGCCGGCGGGACTAGCCGCACCGGGGAGCTGTTTTTT

J: TRBJ2-2
size: NA
V: TRBV27
D: NA
CDR3: CASRGRVNTGELFF
DNA: TGTGCCAGCCGAGGCAGGGTAAACACCGGGGAGCTGTTTTTT

J: TRBJ2-3
size: NA
V: TRBV6-6
D: TRBD2
CDR3: CASSSRGGGQYF
DNA: TGTGCCAGCAGCAGCCGGGGCGGGGGGCAGTATTTT

J: TRBJ2-4
size: NA
V: TRBV6-5
D: TRBD1
CDR3: CASRKGQGVNIQYF
DNA: TGTGCCAGCAGGAAAGGACAGGGCGTCAACATTCAGTACTTC

J: TRBJ2-5
size: NA
V: TRBV2
D: NA
CDR3: CASSVLLQETQYF
DNA: TGTGCCAGCAGTGTACTCCTACAAGAGACCCAGTACTTC

J: TRBJ1-1
size: NA
V: TRBV29-1
D: NA
CDR3: CSVGLGGGNTEAFF
DNA: TGCAGCGTGGGCTTGGGAGGTGGGAACACTGAAGCTTTCTTT

J: TRBJ1-2
size: NA
V: TRBV30
D: NA
CDR3: CAWSVRGGDGYTF
DNA: TGTGCCTGGAGTGTACGGGGTGGGGATGGCTACACCTTC

J: TRBJ1-4
size: NA
V: TRBV5-5
D: NA
CDR3: CASSDGNQEKLFF
DNA: TGTGCCAGCAGCGACGGGAACCAGGAAAAACTGTTTTTT

J: TRBJ2-5
size: once
V: TRBV18
D: TRBD2
CDR3: CASSPGHSGGGPGTQYF
DNA: TGTGCCAGCTCACCGGGCCATAGCGGGGGCGGACCCGGGACCCAGTACTTC

J: TRBJ2-1
size: NA
V: TRBV23-1
D: TRBD1
CDR3: CASSQRQGADEQFF
DNA: TGCGCCAGCAGTCAAAGACAGGGGGCCGATGAGCAGTTCTTC

J: TRBJ2-3
size: NA
V: TRBV2
D: NA
CDR3: CASREGSGTEYTDTQYF
DNA: TGTGCCAGCAGGGAAGGAAGCGGTACCGAATACACAGATACGCAGTATTTT

J: TRBJ2-7
size: NA
V: TRBV9
D: NA
CDR3: CASSSLYSPWEQYF
DNA: TGTGCCAGCAGCTCCCTCTACAGCCCCTGGGAGCAGTACTTC

J: TRBJ2-1
size: NA
V: TRBV28
D: NA
CDR3: CASSLLAEEQFF
DNA: TGTGCCAGCAGTTTATTGGCAGAAGAGCAGTTCTTC

J: TRBJ1-1
size: NA
V: TRBV28
D: NA
CDR3: CASTNSLGGATEAFF
DNA: TGTGCCAGCACCAACAGTCTAGGGGGGGCCACTGAAGCTTTCTTT

J: TRBJ1-3
size: NA
V: TRBV6-1
D: NA
CDR3: CASSEARGGLKGNTIYF
DNA: TGTGCCAGCAGTGAAGCTCGGGGGGGTCTTAAGGGGAACACCATATATTTT

J: TRBJ1-2
size: few
V: TRBV6-1
D: NA
CDR3: CASSEDSAANYGYTF
DNA: TGTGCCAGCAGTGAGGACTCCGCAGCTAACTATGGCTACACCTTC

J: TRBJ1-4
size: NA
V: TRBV5-1
D: NA
CDR3: CASSLAPGVTNEKLFF
DNA: TGCGCCAGCAGCTTGGCCCCGGGTGTGACTAATGAAAAACTGTTTTTT

J: TRBJ1-5
size: NA
V: TRBV19
D: TRBD1
CDR3: CASSIPSGTGDQPQHF
DNA: TGTGCCAGTAGTATACCGTCGGGGACAGGGGATCAGCCCCAGCATTTT

J: TRBJ2-1
size: NA
V: TRBV28
D: NA
CDR3: CASSLSYNEQFF
DNA: TGTGCCAGCAGTTTATCATACAATGAGCAGTTCTTC

J: TRBJ1-5
size: once
V: TRBV5-1
D: NA
CDR3: CASSLDLGAQPQHF
DNA: TGCGCCAGCAGCTTGGATCTGGGCGCGCAGCCCCAGCATTTT

J: TRBJ2-5
size: NA
V: TRBV27
D: TRBD1
CDR3: CASSLTRDSQETQYF
DNA: TGTGCCAGCAGTTTAACCCGGGACAGCCAAGAGACCCAGTACTTC

J: TRBJ2-1
size: once
V: TRBV19
D: NA
CDR3: CASSMRTSGSYNEQFF
DNA: TGTGCCAGTAGTATGAGGACTTCCGGCTCCTACAATGAGCAGTTCTTC

J: TRBJ2-3
size: NA
V: TRBV7-9
D: TRBD2
CDR3: CASSLGGLAGKTDTQYF
DNA: TGTGCCAGCAGCTTAGGTGGACTAGCGGGAAAGACAGATACGCAGTATTTT

J: TRBJ1-2
size: NA
V: TRBV12-5
D: NA
CDR3: CASGSLVGAFYGYTF
DNA: TGTGCTAGTGGTTCACTTGTGGGGGCTTTTTATGGCTACACCTTC

J: TRBJ1-1
size: NA
V: TRBV15
D: NA
CDR3: CATSRDRWGSVTEAFF
DNA: TGTGCCACCAGCAGAGATCGATGGGGCTCGGTCACTGAAGCTTTCTTT

J: TRBJ2-7
size: NA
V: TRBV5-1
D: TRBD2
CDR3: CASSLSVAFGGRRPYEQYF
DNA: TGCGCCAGCAGCTTGTCGGTCGCCTTCGGGGGGAGGAGACCCTACGAGCAGTACTTC

J: TRBJ2-1
size: NA
V: TRBV7-2
D: NA
CDR3: CASSLGRAGLEQFF
DNA: TGTGCCAGCAGCTTAGGGAGAGCGGGTCTGGAGCAGTTCTTC